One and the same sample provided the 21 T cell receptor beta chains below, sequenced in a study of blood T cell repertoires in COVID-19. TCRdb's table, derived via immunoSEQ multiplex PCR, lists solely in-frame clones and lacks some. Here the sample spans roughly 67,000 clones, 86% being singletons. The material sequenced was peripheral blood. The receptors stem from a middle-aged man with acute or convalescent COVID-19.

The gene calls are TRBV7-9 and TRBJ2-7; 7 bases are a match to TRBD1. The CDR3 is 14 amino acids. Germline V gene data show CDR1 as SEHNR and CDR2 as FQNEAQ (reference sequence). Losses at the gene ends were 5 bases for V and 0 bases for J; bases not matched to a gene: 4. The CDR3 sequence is CASSKTGNSYEQYF. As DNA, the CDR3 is TGTGCCAGCAGCAAGACAGGGAACTCCTACGAGCAGTACTTC.

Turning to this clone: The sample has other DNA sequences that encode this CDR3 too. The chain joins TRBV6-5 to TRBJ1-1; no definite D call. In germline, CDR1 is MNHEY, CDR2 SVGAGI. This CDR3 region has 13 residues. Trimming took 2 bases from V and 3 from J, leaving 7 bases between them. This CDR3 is CASSYIGDTEAFF. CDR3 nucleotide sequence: TGTGCCAGCAGTTACATCGGGGACACTGAAGCTTTCTTT.

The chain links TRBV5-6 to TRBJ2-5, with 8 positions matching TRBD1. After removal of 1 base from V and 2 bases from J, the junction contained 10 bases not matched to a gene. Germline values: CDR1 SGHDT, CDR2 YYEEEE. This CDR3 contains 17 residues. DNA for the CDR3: TGTGCCAGCAGCTTGAGAGGACAGGGTATCGGGCAAGAGACCCAGTACTTC. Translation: CASSLRGQGIGQETQYF.

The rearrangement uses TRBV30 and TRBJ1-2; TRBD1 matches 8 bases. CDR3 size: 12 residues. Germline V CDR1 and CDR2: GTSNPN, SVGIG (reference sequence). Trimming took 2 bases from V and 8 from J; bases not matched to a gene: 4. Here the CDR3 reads CAWSTGGWGYTF. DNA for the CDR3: TGTGCCTGGAGTACAGGGGGATGGGGCTACACCTTC.

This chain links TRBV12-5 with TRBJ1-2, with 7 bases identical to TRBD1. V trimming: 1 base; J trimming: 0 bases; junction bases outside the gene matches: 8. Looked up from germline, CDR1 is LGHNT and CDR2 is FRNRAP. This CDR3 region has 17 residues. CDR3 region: CASGLGLDRDANYGYTF. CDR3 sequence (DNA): TGTGCTAGTGGTTTGGGCTTAGACAGGGATGCTAACTATGGCTACACCTTC.

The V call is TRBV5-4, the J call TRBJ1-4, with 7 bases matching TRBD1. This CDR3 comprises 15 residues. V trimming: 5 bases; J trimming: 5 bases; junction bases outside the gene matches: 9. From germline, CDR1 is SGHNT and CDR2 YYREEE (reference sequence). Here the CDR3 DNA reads TGTGCCAGCAGTTACGAGGGACAGAAAAATGAAAAACTGTTTTTT. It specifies CASSYEGQKNEKLFF.

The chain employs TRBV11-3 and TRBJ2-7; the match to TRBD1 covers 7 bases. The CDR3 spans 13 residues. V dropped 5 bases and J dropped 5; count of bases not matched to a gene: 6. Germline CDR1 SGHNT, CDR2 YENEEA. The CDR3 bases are TGTGCCAGCAGCCCACGAGACAGGGACGAGCAGTACTTC. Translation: CASSPRDRDEQYF.

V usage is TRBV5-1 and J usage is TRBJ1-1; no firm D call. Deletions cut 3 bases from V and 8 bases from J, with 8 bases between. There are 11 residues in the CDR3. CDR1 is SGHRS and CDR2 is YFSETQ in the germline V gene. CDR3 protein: CASSSTVEAFF. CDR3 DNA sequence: TGCGCCAGCAGCTCCACAGTCGAAGCTTTCTTT.

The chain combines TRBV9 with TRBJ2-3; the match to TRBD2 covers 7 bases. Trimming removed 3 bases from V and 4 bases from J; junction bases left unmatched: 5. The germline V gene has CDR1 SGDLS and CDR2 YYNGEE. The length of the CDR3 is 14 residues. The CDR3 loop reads CASSESTSADTQYF. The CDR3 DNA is TGTGCCAGCAGCGAGTCCACTAGCGCAGATACGCAGTATTTT.

The CDR3 nucleotides are TGTGCCAGCAGTTTGGTAGCGGGGAGCTCCTACAATGAGCAGTTCTTC. This sequence encodes CASSLVAGSSYNEQFF. The J gene is TRBJ2-1, the V gene TRBV27; TRBD2 matches 8 bases. The CDR3 sequence is 16 residues long. V shed 3 bases and J 0 bases; nucleotides not matched to a gene: 4. Germline V gene data show CDR1 as MNHEY and CDR2 as SMNVEV (reference sequence).

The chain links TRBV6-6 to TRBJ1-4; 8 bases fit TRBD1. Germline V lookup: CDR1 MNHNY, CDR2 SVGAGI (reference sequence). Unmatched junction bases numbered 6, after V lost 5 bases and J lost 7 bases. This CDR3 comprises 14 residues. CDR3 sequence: CASSNLDRAEKLFF. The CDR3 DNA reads TGTGCCAGCAGTAACCTGGACAGGGCTGAAAAACTGTTTTTT.

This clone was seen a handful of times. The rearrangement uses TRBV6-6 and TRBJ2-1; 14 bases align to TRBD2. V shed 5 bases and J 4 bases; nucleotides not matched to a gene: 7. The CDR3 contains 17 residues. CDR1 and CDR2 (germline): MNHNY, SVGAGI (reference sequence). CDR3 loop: CASSLRTSGGMYNEQFF. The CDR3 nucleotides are TGTGCCAGCAGTCTCAGGACTAGCGGGGGGATGTACAATGAGCAGTTCTTC.

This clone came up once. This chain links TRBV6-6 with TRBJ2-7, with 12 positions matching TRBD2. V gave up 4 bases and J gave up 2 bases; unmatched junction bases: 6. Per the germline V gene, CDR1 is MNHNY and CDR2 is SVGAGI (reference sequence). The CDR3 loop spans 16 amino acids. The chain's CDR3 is CASSSRLAGDPYEQYF. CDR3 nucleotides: TGTGCCAGCAGTTCCCGACTAGCGGGAGACCCCTACGAGCAGTACTTC.

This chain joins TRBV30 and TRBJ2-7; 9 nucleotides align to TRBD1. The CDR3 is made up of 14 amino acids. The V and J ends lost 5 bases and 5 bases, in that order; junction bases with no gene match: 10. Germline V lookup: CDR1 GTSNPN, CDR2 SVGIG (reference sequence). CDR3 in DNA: TGTGCCTGGGGGCTCAACAGGGGGCCCCACGAGCAGTACTTC. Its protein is CAWGLNRGPHEQYF. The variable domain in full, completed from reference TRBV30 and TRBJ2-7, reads SQTIHQWPATLVQPVGSPLSLECTVEGTSNPNLYWYRQAAGRGLQLLFYSVGIGQISSEVPQNLSASRPQDRQFILSSKKLLLSDSGFYLCAWGLNRGPHEQYFGPGTRLTVT.

CDR3 nucleotide sequence: TGTGCCAGCAGTCTAAAGCGGGGTGAGCAGTTCTTC. Translation gives CASSLKRGEQFF. V is TRBV3-1 (or the pseudogene TRBV3-2) and J is TRBJ2-1; 7 nucleotides agree with TRBD2. The germline V gene has CDR1 LGHDT and CDR2 YNNKEL (reference sequence). There are 12 residues in the CDR3. Trimming cost V 6 bases and J 9 bases; bases outside gene matches: 5.

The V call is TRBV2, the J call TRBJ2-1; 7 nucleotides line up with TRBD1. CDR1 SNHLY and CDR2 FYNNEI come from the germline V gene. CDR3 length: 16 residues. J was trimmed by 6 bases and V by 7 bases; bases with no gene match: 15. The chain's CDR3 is CASTYTGTAKLNEQFF. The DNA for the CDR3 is TGTGCCAGCACCTACACCGGGACAGCTAAACTCAATGAGCAGTTCTTC. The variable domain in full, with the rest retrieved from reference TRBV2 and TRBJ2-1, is EPEVTQTPSHQVTQMGQEVILRCVPISNHLYFYWYRQILGQKVEFLVSFYNNEISEKSEIFDDQFSVERPDGSNFTLKIRSTKLEDSAMYFCASTYTGTAKLNEQFFGPGTRLTVL.

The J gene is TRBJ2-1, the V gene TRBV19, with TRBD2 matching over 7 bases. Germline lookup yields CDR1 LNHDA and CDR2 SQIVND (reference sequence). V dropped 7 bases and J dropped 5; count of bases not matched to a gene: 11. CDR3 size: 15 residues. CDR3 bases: TGTGCCAGTATAAGGGGACTAAGCGGGGACAATGAGCAGTTCTTC. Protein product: CASIRGLSGDNEQFF.

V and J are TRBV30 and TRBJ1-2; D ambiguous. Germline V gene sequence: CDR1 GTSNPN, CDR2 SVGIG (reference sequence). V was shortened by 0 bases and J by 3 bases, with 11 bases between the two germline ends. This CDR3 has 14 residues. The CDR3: CAWSVLRSYYGYTF. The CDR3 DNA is TGTGCCTGGAGTGTACTGAGGAGCTACTATGGCTACACCTTC.

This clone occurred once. For the CDR3, the DNA is TGTGCCAGCAGTTTTATAGCGGGGGGGCTTTACAATGAGCAGTTCTTC. Translating gives CASSFIAGGLYNEQFF. This chain uses TRBV27 with TRBJ2-1, with 11 bases identical to TRBD2. The V gene's germline CDR1 is MNHEY and CDR2 SMNVEV (reference sequence). The CDR3 length is 16 residues. V lost 3 bases and J lost 4; bases outside the gene matches: 5.

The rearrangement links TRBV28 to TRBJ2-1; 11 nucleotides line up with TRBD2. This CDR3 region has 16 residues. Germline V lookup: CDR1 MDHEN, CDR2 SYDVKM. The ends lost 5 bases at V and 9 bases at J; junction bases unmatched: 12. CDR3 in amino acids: CASSLRLAGPSGEQFF. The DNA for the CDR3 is TGTGCCAGCAGTCTCAGACTAGCGGGGCCTTCGGGTGAGCAGTTCTTC.

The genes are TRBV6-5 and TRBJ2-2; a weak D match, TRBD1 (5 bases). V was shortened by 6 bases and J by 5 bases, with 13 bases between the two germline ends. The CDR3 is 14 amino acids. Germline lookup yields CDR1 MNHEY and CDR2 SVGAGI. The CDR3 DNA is TGTGCCAGCAGGTTCAGGGCGGAGACCGGGGAGCTGTTTTTT. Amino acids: CASRFRAETGELFF.